This T cell receptor (beta chain) was identified in a study of shared clonotypes between healthy human individuals. Whole-study findings and limits: Only blood samples were collected, and tissue repertoires likely differ.

J lost 3 bases, V lost 1 base, and 1 base had no gene match. CDR3 size: 14 residues. The germline V gene has CDR1 SGHTA and CDR2 FQGTGA. Nashville, Tennessee was home to all donors, each a Caucasian adult. Clones were read by immunoSEQ multiplex PCR, and TCRdb kept only the in-frame ones, dropping some. Of approximately 2.3 million clones detected, more than 85% appear once; the ten largest clones hold 0.35% to 0.5%. This clone came up once. Its matching antigen is unknown. Other DNA sequences from this sample encode an identical CDR3 as well. The material sequenced was naive CD4+ T cells from PBMCs. Documented subset: CD45RA+ positively selected. The rearrangement joins TRBV7-3 to TRBJ2-3; 7 nucleotides line up with TRBD1. This receptor was taken from a man aged 18-30 years in good health. Some clones in this sample may be carry-over from other donors' samples. The CDR3 sequence: CASSLRQGTDTQYF. DNA of the CDR3: TGTGCCAGCAGCTTAAGACAGGGAACAGATACGCAGTATTTT.